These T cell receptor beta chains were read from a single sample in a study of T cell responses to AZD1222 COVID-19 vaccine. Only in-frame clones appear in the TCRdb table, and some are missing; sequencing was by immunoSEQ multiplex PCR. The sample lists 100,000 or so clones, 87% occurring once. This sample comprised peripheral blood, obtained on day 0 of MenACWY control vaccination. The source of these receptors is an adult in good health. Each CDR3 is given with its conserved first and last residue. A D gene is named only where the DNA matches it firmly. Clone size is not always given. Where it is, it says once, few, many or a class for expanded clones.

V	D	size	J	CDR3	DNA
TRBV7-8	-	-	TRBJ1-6	CASTTAGWLHF	TGTGCCAGCACCACCGCGGGATGGCTCCACTTT
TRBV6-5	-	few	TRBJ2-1	CASNPASIHNEQFF	TGTGCCAGCAACCCAGCGTCCATCCACAATGAGCAGTTCTTC
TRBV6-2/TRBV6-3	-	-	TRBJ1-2	CASSYFEETGYTF	TGTGCCAGCAGTTATTTTGAGGAGACTGGCTACACCTTC
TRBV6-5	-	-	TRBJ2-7	CASSYGRILGLDEQYF	TGTGCCAGCAGTTACGGACGGATCTTGGGACTGGACGAGCAGTACTTC
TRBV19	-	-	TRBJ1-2	CASSPGANYGYTF	TGTGCCAGTTCCCCAGGGGCTAACTATGGCTACACCTTC
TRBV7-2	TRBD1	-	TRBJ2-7	CASSLAGGFDEQYF	TGTGCCAGCAGCTTAGCAGGGGGCTTCGACGAGCAGTACTTC
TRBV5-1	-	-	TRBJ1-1	CASSLSGGSGSSTEAFF	TGCGCCAGCAGCTTGTCCGGGGGCTCGGGTTCGAGCACTGAAGCTTTCTTT
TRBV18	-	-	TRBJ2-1	CASSPPSSGAAISQFF	TGTGCCAGCTCACCCCCATCTTCGGGAGCCGCCATTTCGCAGTTCTTC
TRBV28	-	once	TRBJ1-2	CASSLSPSLGYGYTF	TGTGCCAGCAGTTTGTCTCCTAGCTTGGGCTATGGCTACACCTTC
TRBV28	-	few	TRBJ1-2	CASNDGAGYTF	TGTGCCAGCAATGACGGGGCCGGCTACACCTTC
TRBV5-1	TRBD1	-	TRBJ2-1	CASSLGQTEEQFF	TGCGCCAGCAGCCTGGGACAGACCGAGGAGCAGTTCTTC
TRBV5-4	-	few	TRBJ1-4	CASSALGSDEKLFF	TGTGCCAGCAGTGCTTTAGGGAGCGACGAAAAACTGTTTTTT
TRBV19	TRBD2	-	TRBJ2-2	CASKPSGAGTGELFF	TGTGCCAGTAAACCTAGCGGGGCGGGGACCGGGGAGCTGTTTTTT
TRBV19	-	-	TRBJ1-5	CASSMRWLSPNSNQPQHF	TGTGCCAGTAGTATGAGGTGGCTCAGTCCTAATAGCAATCAGCCCCAGCATTTT